One sample yielded the 4 T cell receptor beta chains listed below, sequenced in a study of CD8+ T cells in alopecia areata. Treatment given: oral pan-JAK inhibitor, 5-10 mg twice daily. Sequencing used cDNA as its template, made by extracting RNA and reverse transcribing it. Measured with immunoSEQ multiplex PCR; TCRdb has only the in-frame clones, and not every one. This table has a few hundred thousand clones, approximately 40% appearing once. The source was CD4+ T cells sorted from blood, collected at roughly week 36, from a patient treated with tofacitinib. These receptors all come from a human donor with alopecia areata.

V usage is TRBV9 and J usage is TRBJ1-1; tentative D call: TRBD1 (6 bases). V gave up 2 bases and J gave up 4 bases, with 18 bases separating them. This CDR3 has 16 amino acids. Germline CDR1 reads SGDLS; CDR2 reads YYNGEE. CDR3 residues: CASSVAPLRDITEAFF. The CDR3 DNA reads TGTGCCAGCAGCGTTGCCCCCTTGAGGGACATCACTGAAGCTTTCTTT.

The chain recombines TRBV30 with TRBJ2-5; D uncertain. This CDR3 contains 12 residues. The germline V gene encodes CDR1 GTSNPN and CDR2 SVGIG (reference sequence). The V gene lost 0 bases and the J gene lost 5 bases, with 7 bases spanning the gap. The CDR3 sequence is CAWSVTQETQYF. CDR3 in DNA: TGTGCCTGGAGTGTAACACAGGAGACCCAGTACTTC.

The chain carries TRBV7-9 and TRBJ2-3; TRBD1 might be the D (6 bases). The V gene's germline CDR1 is SEHNR and CDR2 FQNEAQ (reference sequence). The CDR3 contains 13 residues. The germline V and J ends were trimmed by 5 bases and 7 bases, with 13 bases remaining between them. Here the CDR3 reads CASSIYRVNTQYF. Here the CDR3 DNA reads TGTGCCAGCAGCATATACAGGGTTAATACGCAGTATTTT.

This clone was counted a few times. This chain's CDR3 is CASSPGTRGREQFF. CDR3 sequence (DNA): TGTGCCAGCAGCCCCGGGACTAGGGGGAGGGAGCAGTTCTTC. The gene calls are TRBV6-5 and TRBJ2-1; 8 bases are a match to TRBD2. The junction had 11 bases not matched to a gene; V was cut back by 6 bases and J by 10 bases. Germline V gives CDR1 MNHEY, CDR2 SVGAGI. The CDR3 extends over 14 amino acids.